This TCR beta chain was documented in a study of blood T cell repertoires in COVID-19. V was pared by 4 bases and J by 7 bases, with 5 bases of the junction left unmatched. Per germline, CDR1 SGHRS and CDR2 YFSETQ. The CDR3 has 14 amino acids. Original processing methods: Counts of nucleated cells, estimated from reference gene primer amplification, were obtained. This table comes from immunoSEQ multiplex PCR, and its TCRdb copy is limited to in-frame clones, with some not included. V and J calls and clone size come straight from that table; D and trimming were deduced from the DNA. The repertoire holds over 150,000 clones, with approximately 84% as singletons.

V usage is TRBV5-1 and J usage is TRBJ1-6, with 7 bases fitting TRBD1. The specimen sequenced was peripheral blood. This TCR was recovered from a human donor with acute or convalescent COVID-19. The donor label of this sample is uncertain. CDR3 region: CASSEGQTNSPLHF. CDR3 bases: TGCGCCAGCAGCGAGGGACAGACCAATTCACCCCTCCACTTT.